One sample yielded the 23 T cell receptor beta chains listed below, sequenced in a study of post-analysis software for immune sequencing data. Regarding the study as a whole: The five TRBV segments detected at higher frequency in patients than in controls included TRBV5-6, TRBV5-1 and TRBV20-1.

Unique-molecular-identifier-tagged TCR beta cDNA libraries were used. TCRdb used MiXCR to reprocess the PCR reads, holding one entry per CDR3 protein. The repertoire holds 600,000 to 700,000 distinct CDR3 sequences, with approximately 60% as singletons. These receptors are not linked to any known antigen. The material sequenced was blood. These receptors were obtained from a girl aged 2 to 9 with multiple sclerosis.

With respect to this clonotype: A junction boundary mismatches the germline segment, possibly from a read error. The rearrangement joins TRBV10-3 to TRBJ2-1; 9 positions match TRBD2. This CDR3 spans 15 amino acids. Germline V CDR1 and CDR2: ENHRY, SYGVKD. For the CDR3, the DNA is TGTACCATCAGGTTGGCGGGAGGGATAGGCGATGAGCAGTTCTTC. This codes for CTIRLAGGIGDEQFF.

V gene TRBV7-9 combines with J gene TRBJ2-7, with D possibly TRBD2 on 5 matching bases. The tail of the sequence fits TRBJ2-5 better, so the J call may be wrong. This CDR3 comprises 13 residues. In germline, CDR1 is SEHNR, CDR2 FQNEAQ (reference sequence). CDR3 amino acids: CASSLVEEETQYF. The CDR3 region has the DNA TGTGCCAGCAGCTTAGTGGAGGAAGAGACCCAGTACTTC.

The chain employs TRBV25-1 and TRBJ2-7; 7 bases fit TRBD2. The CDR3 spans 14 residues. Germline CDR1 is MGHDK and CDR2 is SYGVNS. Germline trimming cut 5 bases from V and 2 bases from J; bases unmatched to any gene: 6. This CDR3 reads CASSSRGGPYEQYF. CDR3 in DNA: TGTGCCAGCAGTTCCCGCGGGGGACCCTACGAGCAGTACTTC.

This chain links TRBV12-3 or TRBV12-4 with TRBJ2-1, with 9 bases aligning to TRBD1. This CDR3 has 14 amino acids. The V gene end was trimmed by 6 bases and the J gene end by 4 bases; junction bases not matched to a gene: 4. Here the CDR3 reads CASRGTGRYNEQFF. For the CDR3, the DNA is TGTGCCAGCAGGGGGACAGGGAGGTACAATGAGCAGTTCTTC.

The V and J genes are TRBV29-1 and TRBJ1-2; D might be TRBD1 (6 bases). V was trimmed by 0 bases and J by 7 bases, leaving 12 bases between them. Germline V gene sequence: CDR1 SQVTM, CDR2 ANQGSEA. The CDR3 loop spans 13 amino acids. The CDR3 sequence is CSVEDPGGSGYTF. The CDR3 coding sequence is TGCAGCGTTGAAGATCCCGGGGGCAGTGGCTACACCTTC.

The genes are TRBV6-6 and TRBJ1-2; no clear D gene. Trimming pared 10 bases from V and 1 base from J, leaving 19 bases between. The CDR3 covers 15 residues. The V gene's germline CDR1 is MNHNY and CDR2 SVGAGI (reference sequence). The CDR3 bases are TGTGCCACAGGATATCGACCGGGCGATAACTATGGCTACACCTTC. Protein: CATGYRPGDNYGYTF.

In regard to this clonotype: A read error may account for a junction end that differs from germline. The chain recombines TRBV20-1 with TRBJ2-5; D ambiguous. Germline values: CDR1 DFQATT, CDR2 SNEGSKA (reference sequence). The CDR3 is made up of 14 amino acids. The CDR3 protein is CSARIIGSQEPQYF. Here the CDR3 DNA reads TGCAGTGCTAGAATAATTGGAAGTCAAGAGCCCCAGTACTTC.

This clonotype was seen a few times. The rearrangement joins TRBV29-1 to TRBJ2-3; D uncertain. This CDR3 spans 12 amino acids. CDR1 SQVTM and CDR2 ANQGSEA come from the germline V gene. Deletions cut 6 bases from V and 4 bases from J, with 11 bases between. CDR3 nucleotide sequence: TGCAGCGTCCCTTCCGCGCCAGATACGCAGTATTTT. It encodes CSVPSAPDTQYF.

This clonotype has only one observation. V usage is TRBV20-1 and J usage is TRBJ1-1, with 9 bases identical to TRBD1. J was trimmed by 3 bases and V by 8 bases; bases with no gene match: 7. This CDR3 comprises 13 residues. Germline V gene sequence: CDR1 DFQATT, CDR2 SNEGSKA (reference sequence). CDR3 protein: CSSQGAGDTEAFF. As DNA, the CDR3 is TGCAGTTCACAGGGGGCCGGGGACACTGAAGCTTTCTTT.

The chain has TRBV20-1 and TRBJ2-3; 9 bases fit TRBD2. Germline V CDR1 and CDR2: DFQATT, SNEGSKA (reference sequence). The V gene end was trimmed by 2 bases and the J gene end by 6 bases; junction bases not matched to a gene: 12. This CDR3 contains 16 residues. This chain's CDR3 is CSARPLAGRGRDTQYF. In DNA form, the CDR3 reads TGCAGTGCTAGACCCCTAGCGGGACGTGGGAGGGATACGCAGTATTTT.

CDR3 in amino acids: CASSLGGPGGYNEQFF. CDR3 DNA sequence: TGCGCCAGCAGCTTGGGGGGTCCCGGGGGCTACAATGAGCAGTTCTTC. The chain joins TRBV5-1 to TRBJ2-1; a possible D gene is TRBD2 (6 bases). Germline CDR1 SGHRS, CDR2 YFSETQ. Between the trimmed V and J ends, which lost 0 bases and 3 bases, there was a span of 13 bases. This CDR3 spans 16 amino acids.

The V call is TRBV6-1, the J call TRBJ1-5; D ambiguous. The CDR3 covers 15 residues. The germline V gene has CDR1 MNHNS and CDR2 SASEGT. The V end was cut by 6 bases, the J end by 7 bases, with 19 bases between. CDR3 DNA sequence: TGTGCCAGCAGCAATGAGATGGGGTTGAAGCAGCCCCAGCATTTT. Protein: CASSNEMGLKQPQHF.

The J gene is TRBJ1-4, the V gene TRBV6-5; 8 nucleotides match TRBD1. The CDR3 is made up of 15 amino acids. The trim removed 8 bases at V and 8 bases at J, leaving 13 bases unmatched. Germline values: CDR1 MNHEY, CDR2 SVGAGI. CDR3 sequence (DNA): TGTGCCAGCCGGGGGGGACGACAGGGGAACGAAAAACTGTTTTTT. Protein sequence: CASRGGRQGNEKLFF.

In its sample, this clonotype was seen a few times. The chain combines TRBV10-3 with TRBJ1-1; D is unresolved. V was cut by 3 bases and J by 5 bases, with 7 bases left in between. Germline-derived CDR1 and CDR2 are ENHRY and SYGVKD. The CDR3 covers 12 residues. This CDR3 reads CAISDEATEAFF. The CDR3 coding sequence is TGTGCCATCAGTGATGAGGCAACTGAAGCTTTCTTT.

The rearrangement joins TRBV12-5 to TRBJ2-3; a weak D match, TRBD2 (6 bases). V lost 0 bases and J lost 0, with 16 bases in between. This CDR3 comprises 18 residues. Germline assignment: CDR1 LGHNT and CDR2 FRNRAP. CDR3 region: CASGLVVRVLASTDTQYF. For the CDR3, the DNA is TGTGCTAGTGGTTTGGTAGTCAGGGTTCTAGCGAGCACAGATACGCAGTATTTT.

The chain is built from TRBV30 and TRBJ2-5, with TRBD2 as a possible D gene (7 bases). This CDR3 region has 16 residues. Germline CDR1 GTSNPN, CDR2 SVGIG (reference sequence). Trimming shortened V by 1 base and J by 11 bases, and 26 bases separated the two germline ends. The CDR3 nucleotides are TGTGCCTGGAGTGCGCCAACAGGGTTGGGGGACTACGTGCAGTACTTC. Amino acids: CAWSAPTGLGDYVQYF.

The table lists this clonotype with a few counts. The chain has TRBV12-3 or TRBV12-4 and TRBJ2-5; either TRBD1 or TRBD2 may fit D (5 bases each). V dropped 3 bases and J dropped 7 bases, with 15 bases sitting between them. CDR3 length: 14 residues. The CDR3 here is CASSFDWYGGTQYF. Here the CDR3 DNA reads TGTGCCAGCAGTTTTGACTGGTATGGGGGGACCCAGTACTTC.

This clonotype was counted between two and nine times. CDR3 sequence reads: CASSFHRDYSGANVLTF. The CDR3 coding sequence is TGTGCCAGCAGTTTTCACAGGGATTACTCTGGGGCCAACGTCCTGACTTTC. The rearrangement uses TRBV12-3 or TRBV12-4 and TRBJ2-6; possibly TRBD1 for D (6 bases). CDR3 length: 17 amino acids. V dropped 3 bases and J dropped 0 bases, with 12 bases sitting between them.

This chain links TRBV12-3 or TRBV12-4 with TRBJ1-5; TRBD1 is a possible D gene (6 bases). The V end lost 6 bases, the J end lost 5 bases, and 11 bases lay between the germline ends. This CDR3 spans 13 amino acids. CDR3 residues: CASSRGGDQPQHF. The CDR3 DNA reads TGTGCCAGCAGCCGGGGGGGCGATCAGCCCCAGCATTTT.

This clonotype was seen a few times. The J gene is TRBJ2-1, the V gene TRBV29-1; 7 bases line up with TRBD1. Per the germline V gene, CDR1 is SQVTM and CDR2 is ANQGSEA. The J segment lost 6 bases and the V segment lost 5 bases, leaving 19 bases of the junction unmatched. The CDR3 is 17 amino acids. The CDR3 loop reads CSVSSQGLAGVPNEQFF. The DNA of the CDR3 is TGCAGCGTTTCCTCACAGGGGTTAGCCGGGGTCCCCAATGAGCAGTTCTTC.

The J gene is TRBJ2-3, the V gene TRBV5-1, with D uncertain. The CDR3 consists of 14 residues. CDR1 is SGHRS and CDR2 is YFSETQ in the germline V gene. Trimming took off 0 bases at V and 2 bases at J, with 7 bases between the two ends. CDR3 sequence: CASSLGHNTDTQYF. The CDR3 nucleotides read TGCGCCAGCAGCTTGGGACACAACACAGATACGCAGTATTTT.

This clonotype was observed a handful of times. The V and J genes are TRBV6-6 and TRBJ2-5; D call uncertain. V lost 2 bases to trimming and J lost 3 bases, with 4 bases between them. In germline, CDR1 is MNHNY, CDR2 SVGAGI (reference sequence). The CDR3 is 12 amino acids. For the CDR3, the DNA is TGTGCCAGCAGTTACAGGAAAGAGACCCAGTACTTC. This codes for CASSYRKETQYF.

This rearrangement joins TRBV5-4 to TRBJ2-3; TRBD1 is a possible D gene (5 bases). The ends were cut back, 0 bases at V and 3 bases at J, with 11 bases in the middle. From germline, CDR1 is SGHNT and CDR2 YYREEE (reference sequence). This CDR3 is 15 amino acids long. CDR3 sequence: CASSLDRFITDTQYF. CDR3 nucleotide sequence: TGTGCCAGCAGCTTGGACAGGTTTATAACAGATACGCAGTATTTT. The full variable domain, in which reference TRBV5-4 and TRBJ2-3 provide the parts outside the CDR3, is ETGVTQSPTHLIKTRGQQVTLRCSSQSGHNTVSWYQQALGQGPQFIFQYYREEENGRGNFPPRFSGLQFPNYSSELNVNALELDDSALYLCASSLDRFITDTQYFGPGTRLTVL.